The 15 T cell receptor beta chains below all came from one sample that was sequenced in a study of shared clonotypes between healthy human individuals. This table comes from immunoSEQ multiplex PCR, and its TCRdb copy is limited to in-frame clones, with some not included. The repertoire holds under 350,000 clones, around 87% seen once, with 16% in the top ten. The sequencing input was memory CD8+ T cells sorted from blood. Subset reported: CD45RO+ cells pooled with CCR7-negative TemRA cells. These TCRs come from a man between 18 and 29 years old in good health.

The chain recombines TRBV4-1 with TRBJ2-1; 9 bases are shared with TRBD2. Germline V CDR1 and CDR2: MGHRA, YSYEKL. J gave up 8 bases and V 1 base, and 6 bases lay outside the gene matches. The CDR3 is 15 residues long. The CDR3 spells CASSQGNSGGYEQFF. CDR3 in DNA: TGCGCCAGCAGCCAAGGGAATAGCGGGGGCTATGAGCAGTTCTTC.

Concerning this clone itself: Different DNA sequences within this sample yield the same CDR3. This chain joins TRBV9 and TRBJ2-5, with no clear D. This CDR3 has 13 amino acids. Trimming stripped 1 base from V and 2 bases from J, with 6 bases between. Germline V lookup: CDR1 SGDLS, CDR2 YYNGEE. CDR3 region: CASSVIPQETQYF. CDR3 DNA: TGTGCCAGCAGCGTAATCCCGCAAGAGACCCAGTACTTC.

V is TRBV30 and J is TRBJ2-1; 9 positions match TRBD2. The germline CDR1 and CDR2 sequences are GTSNPN and SVGIG (reference sequence). The CDR3 totals 16 residues. Trimming took 0 bases from V and 2 from J; bases not matched to a gene: 5. CDR3 sequence reads: CAWSVPAGGTYNEQFF. For the CDR3, the DNA is TGTGCCTGGAGTGTACCAGCGGGGGGAACCTACAATGAGCAGTTCTTC.

The chain combines TRBV4-1 with TRBJ2-7, with TRBD2 as a possible D gene (5 bases). V was pared by 1 base and J by 4 bases, with 11 bases between. Germline V gives CDR1 MGHRA, CDR2 YSYEKL. This CDR3 spans 14 amino acids. Written as DNA, the CDR3 is TGCGCCAGCAGCCAAGGAGCGGCTGGATACGAGCAGTACTTC. It codes for CASSQGAAGYEQYF.

This clone was seen just once. The chain couples TRBV4-1 to TRBJ2-7, with TRBD2 as a possible D gene (6 bases). CDR3 length equals 18 residues. The V and J ends lost 0 bases and 0 bases respectively, with 18 bases between them. Looked up from germline, CDR1 is MGHRA and CDR2 is YSYEKL. The CDR3 DNA reads as TGCGCCAGCAGCCAAGAAAAGTTCGGCGGGGTGAGCTCCTACGAGCAGTACTTC. Its translation is CASSQEKFGGVSSYEQYF.

The chain joins TRBV5-4 to TRBJ2-7; D may be TRBD1 or TRBD2 (5 bases each). The length of the CDR3 is 16 residues. CDR1 is SGHNT and CDR2 is YYREEE in the germline V gene (reference sequence). With 4 bases removed from V and 5 bases from J, the gap between germline ends came to 22 bases. The DNA for the CDR3 is TGTGCCAGCAGCCGGGACCGGGACGTCCGCGTCCACGAGCAGTACTTC. Its translation is CASSRDRDVRVHEQYF.

J is TRBJ2-1 and V is TRBV28; D gene ambiguous. Germline values: CDR1 MDHEN, CDR2 SYDVKM. V was clipped by 4 bases and J by 5 bases, with 9 bases between them. This CDR3 has 13 amino acids. The CDR3 spells CASSWNKNNEQFF. The CDR3 DNA follows: TGTGCCAGCAGTTGGAACAAGAACAATGAGCAGTTCTTC.

This sequence joins TRBV7-8 and TRBJ1-1; TRBD1 might be the D (6 bases). This CDR3 comprises 18 residues. From germline, CDR1 is SGHVS and CDR2 FQNEAQ. V lost 1 base and J 6 bases, leaving 24 bases between the germline ends. Here the CDR3 DNA reads TGTGCCAGCAGCTTAGTAGGTAGGGGGACACCCCTGGAACCTGAAGCTTTCTTT. As protein: CASSLVGRGTPLEPEAFF.

The chain couples TRBV11-3 to TRBJ2-1; no definite D call. Between the trimmed V and J ends, which lost 3 bases and 4 bases, there was a span of 4 bases. The CDR3 is 12 amino acids. In germline, CDR1 is SGHNT, CDR2 YENEEA. CDR3 sequence reads: CASSFGYNEQFF. CDR3 coding DNA: TGTGCCAGCAGCTTCGGGTACAATGAGCAGTTCTTC.

This clone has only one observation. The J gene is TRBJ1-1, the V gene TRBV30; D unclear. Trimming removed 0 bases from V and 0 bases from J, with 14 bases in between. The V gene's germline CDR1 is GTSNPN and CDR2 SVGIG (reference sequence). There are 16 residues in the CDR3. The CDR3 protein is CAWSVDLGSLNTEAFF. CDR3 nucleotides: TGTGCCTGGAGTGTTGATCTGGGTTCGTTGAACACTGAAGCTTTCTTT. Using reference TRBV30 and TRBJ1-1 for the parts outside the CDR3, the full variable domain is SQTIHQWPATLVQPVGSPLSLECTVEGTSNPNLYWYRQAAGRGLQLLFYSVGIGQISSEVPQNLSASRPQDRQFILSSKKLLLSDSGFYLCAWSVDLGSLNTEAFFGQGTRLTVV.

The chain couples TRBV6-5 to TRBJ1-2; 8 bases fit TRBD1. There are 13 residues in the CDR3. The germline V gene encodes CDR1 MNHEY and CDR2 SVGAGI. Trimming took 1 base from V and 8 from J; bases not matched to a gene: 3. The DNA for the CDR3 is TGTGCCAGCAGTTACTTCGCAGGGGGCGGCTACACCTTC. Protein product: CASSYFAGGGYTF.

The genes are TRBV4-3 and TRBJ2-3, with TRBD2 identical over 12 bases. The V segment lost 5 bases and the J segment 6 bases; nucleotides outside the gene matches: 6. There are 15 residues in the CDR3. Looked up from germline, CDR1 is LGHNA and CDR2 is YSLEER. The CDR3 sequence is CASSAAGTSGDTQYF. The CDR3 nucleotides are TGCGCCAGCAGCGCAGCCGGGACTAGCGGGGATACGCAGTATTTT.

V usage is TRBV6-5 and J usage is TRBJ2-3, with 7 bases aligning to TRBD1. CDR1 is MNHEY and CDR2 is SVGAGI in the germline V gene. The CDR3 spans 14 residues. The V gene end was trimmed by 5 bases and the J gene end by 6 bases; junction bases not matched to a gene: 8. The CDR3 sequence: CASSPGQRRDTQYF. As DNA, the CDR3 is TGTGCCAGCAGTCCGGGACAGCGGAGGGATACGCAGTATTTT.

This clone has a count of ten or more. This specimen includes other DNA sequences encoding the same CDR3. CDR3 DNA: TGTGCCAGCAGCCCAGACCAAGAGACCCAGTACTTC. It translates to CASSPDQETQYF. This chain uses TRBV27 with TRBJ2-5; D not certain. V was shortened by 6 bases and J by 0 bases, with 5 bases between the two germline ends. The CDR3 runs 12 residues. CDR1 and CDR2 (germline): MNHEY, SMNVEV (reference sequence).

The chain links TRBV7-9 to TRBJ2-5; TRBD2 aligns across 8 bases. V trimming: 5 bases; J trimming: 1 base; junction bases outside the gene matches: 6. The CDR3 is 15 amino acids. Germline values: CDR1 SEHNR, CDR2 FQNEAQ (reference sequence). The CDR3 region is CASSRLRGGQETQYF. The CDR3 nucleotides are TGTGCCAGCAGCCGCCTCCGGGGGGGCCAAGAGACCCAGTACTTC.